Below are 10 T cell receptor beta chains sequenced from a single sample in a study of regulatory T cells in long-lasting Graves disease. Time point meaning: persistent/refractory GD, antithyroid drugs over 5 years with positive TRAb. The TCR library used RNA extracted from PBMCs. CDR3 regions were amplified by Arm-PCR using iRepertoire HTBI primers to build TCR beta libraries. Using its own MiXCR run on the multiplex PCR reads, TCRdb lists one record per CDR3 protein. The sample contains around 460,000 distinct CDR3 sequences, approximately 23% of which appear only once. The source was peripheral blood mononuclear cells (PBMCs), collected when the disease was refractory, from a patient treated with antithyroid drugs. Receptors were obtained from a female donor with Graves disease.

This clonotype showed up many times. The chain couples TRBV10-3 to TRBJ1-1, with no clear D. This CDR3 is 15 amino acids long. Trimming took 3 bases from V and 2 from J, leaving 13 bases between them. Germline loops: CDR1 ENHRY, CDR2 SYGVKD. CDR3 amino acids: CAISESFGSNTEAFF. For the CDR3, the DNA is TGTGCCATCAGTGAAAGTTTCGGATCAAACACTGAAGCTTTCTTT.

This clonotype was seen many times. The chain is built from TRBV11-1 and TRBJ1-2; 7 bases agree with TRBD1. Trimming removed 5 bases from V and 8 bases from J; junction bases left unmatched: 8. This CDR3 has 13 amino acids. Per germline, CDR1 SGHAT and CDR2 FQDESV (reference sequence). The CDR3 DNA reads TGTGCCAGCAGCACCACAGGGGCTCGCGGCTACACCTTC. Protein: CASSTTGARGYTF. Drawing the rest from reference TRBV11-1 and TRBJ1-2, the complete variable domain is EAEVAQSPRYKITEKSQAVAFWCDPISGHATLYWYRQILGQGPELLVQFQDESVVDDSQLPKDRFSAERLKGVDSTLKIQPAELGDSAMYLCASSTTGARGYTFGSGTRLTVV.

This clonotype has a count of ten or more. The rearrangement uses TRBV29-1 and TRBJ2-5; 8 nucleotides align to TRBD1. Germline-derived CDR1 and CDR2 are SQVTM and ANQGSEA. With V trimmed by 2 bases and J by 4 bases, 0 bases remained unmatched. The CDR3 extends over 12 amino acids. The chain's CDR3 is CSVETGGETQYF. Written as DNA, the CDR3 is TGCAGCGTTGAAACAGGGGGAGAGACCCAGTACTTC.

The genes are TRBV20-1 and TRBJ2-7; D tentatively fits TRBD1 or TRBD2 (5 bases each). There are 16 residues in the CDR3. Per germline, CDR1 DFQATT and CDR2 SNEGSKA (reference sequence). V lost 0 bases, J lost 3 bases, and 18 bases lay in between. The CDR3 protein is CSARDRGAGRDYEQYF. Here the CDR3 DNA reads TGCAGTGCTAGAGATCGAGGGGCGGGCAGGGACTACGAGCAGTACTTC.

J is TRBJ1-6 and V is TRBV6-1; the match to TRBD1 covers 7 bases. Losses at the gene ends were 9 bases for V and 10 bases for J; bases not matched to a gene: 9. The CDR3 length is 13 residues. Per the germline V gene, CDR1 is MNHNS and CDR2 is SASEGT. The CDR3 here is CASRRQGGSPLHF. DNA of the CDR3: TGTGCCAGTCGAAGACAGGGAGGCTCACCCCTCCACTTT.

Regarding this clonotype: A read error may be the cause here, since a much bigger clone is one base away. The V call is TRBV7-8, the J call TRBJ2-7, with D unclear. CDR1 is SGHVS and CDR2 is FQNEAQ in the germline V gene. This CDR3 spans 14 amino acids. Trimming took 4 bases from V and 3 from J, leaving 13 bases between them. This CDR3 reads CASSSRWQIYEQYF. CDR3 DNA: TGTGCCAGCAGCTCCAGATGGCAGATCTACGAGCAGTACTTC.

This clonotype was seen repeatedly, ten times or more. V gene TRBV15 combines with J gene TRBJ1-5; D is undetermined. The germline gives CDR1 LNHNV, CDR2 YYDKDF (reference sequence). V was pared by 2 bases and J by 5 bases, with 13 bases between. The CDR3 is 15 amino acids. The CDR3 spells CATSRSDKKYQPQHF. CDR3 DNA sequence: TGTGCCACCAGCAGATCCGACAAGAAGTATCAGCCCCAGCATTTT.

The sample holds many counts of this clonotype. V and J are TRBV6-2 or TRBV6-3 and TRBJ2-7; perhaps TRBD1 as D (5 bases). In germline, CDR1 is MNHEY, CDR2 SVGEGT. The CDR3 length is 13 residues. Trimming removed 2 bases at V and 6 bases at J, with 11 bases between. CDR3 region: CASSYGRVGEQYF. The CDR3 DNA is TGTGCCAGCAGTTACGGCAGGGTTGGCGAGCAGTACTTC.

This clonotype was recorded many times. V gene TRBV30 combines with J gene TRBJ1-1; D is undetermined. Germline V gene sequence: CDR1 GTSNPN, CDR2 SVGIG (reference sequence). This CDR3 spans 14 amino acids. Between the trimmed V and J ends, which lost 0 bases and 4 bases, there was a span of 12 bases. The CDR3 nucleotides read TGTGCCTGGAGTGTACAATCGGGATCCACTGAAGCTTTCTTT. Its protein product is CAWSVQSGSTEAFF.

This clonotype was counted at least ten times. The chain combines TRBV28 with TRBJ1-2; no definite D call. V gave up 4 bases and J gave up 4 bases, with 10 bases separating them. CDR1 is MDHEN, CDR2 SYDVKM, per germline. The CDR3 covers 13 residues. The DNA for the CDR3 is TGTGCCAGCAGTTGGAAAGCGAGCTATGGCTACACCTTC. It translates to CASSWKASYGYTF.